These T cell receptor beta chains were read from a single sample in a study of T cell repertoires in cytomegalovirus infection. In TCRdb, the reads were re-called with MiXCR into one record per CDR3 protein. The sample holds 60,000 to 75,000 distinct CDR3 sequences, about 4% seen once. Sequencing was performed on PBMCs. These receptors were taken from a human donor in good health (CMV status not recorded). Some clones in this sample may be carry-over from other donors' samples. CDR3s include the opening cysteine and the closing phenylalanine or tryptophan. D genes are given only for firm matches. Clone size is shown for a subset of rows, as once, few, many or a class of expanded clone.

NA | many | TRBJ1-2 | TRBV12-3/TRBV12-4 | CASSLARNYGYTF | TGTGCCAGCAGTTTAGCCCGGAACTATGGCTACACCTTC
NA | many | TRBJ2-1 | TRBV6-2/TRBV6-3 | CASSYPRGSPYNEQFF | TGTGCCAGCAGTTACCCCCGTGGCTCTCCGTACAATGAGCAGTTCTTC
NA | many | TRBJ2-7 | TRBV6-6 | CASSHWGAEQYF | TGTGCCAGCAGCCACTGGGGGGCCGAGCAGTACTTC
NA | many | TRBJ2-7 | TRBV7-2 | CASSLGGEGRGYEQYF | TGTGCCAGCAGCTTAGGCGGCGAGGGACGGGGCTACGAGCAGTACTTC
TRBD2 | many | TRBJ2-1 | TRBV20-1 | CSARGLASGSPVNEQFF | TGCAGTGCTAGAGGCCTAGCTAGCGGGAGTCCTGTAAATGAGCAGTTCTTC
TRBD1 | many | TRBJ2-7 | TRBV6-2/TRBV6-3 | CASSRDRGNEQYF | TGTGCCAGCAGCCGGGACAGGGGCAACGAGCAGTACTTC
NA | many | TRBJ2-3 | TRBV11-1 | CASSLVDLRTDTQYF | TGTGCCAGCAGCTTAGTGGACCTCCGGACAGATACGCAGTATTTT
NA | many | TRBJ2-1 | TRBV7-2 | CASSLARGSLYNEQFF | TGTGCCAGCAGCTTAGCGCGAGGGTCCCTCTACAATGAGCAGTTCTTC
NA | NA | TRBJ1-4 | TRBV20-1 | CSARSGANEKLFF | TGCAGTGCTAGATCGGGGGCTAATGAAAAACTGTTTTTT
TRBD1 | many | TRBJ1-5 | TRBV10-3 | CASRGGAGQPQHF | TGTGCCTCCAGGGGGGGGGCCGGTCAGCCCCAGCATTTT
TRBD1 | many | TRBJ2-7 | TRBV11-1 | CASSWDRGHEQYF | TGTGCCAGCAGCTGGGACAGGGGCCACGAGCAGTACTTC
TRBD2 | many | TRBJ2-7 | TRBV12-3/TRBV12-4 | CASSYLQRDHEQYF | TGTGCCAGCAGCTATCTTCAGCGGGACCACGAGCAGTACTTC
TRBD2 | many | TRBJ2-3 | TRBV7-8 | CASSGGVRPTDTQYF | TGTGCCAGCAGCGGGGGGGTCCGGCCCACAGATACGCAGTATTTT